This T cell receptor beta chain was recovered during a study of cytomegalovirus exposure and HLA in healthy donors. Among the donors, all were healthy bone marrow donors. PCR involved 60 Vbeta and 13 Jbeta primers. Sequenced by immunoSEQ multiplex PCR; TCRdb stores in-frame clones only, minus some. The repertoire holds over 150,000 clones, with over 65% as singletons. Notes on this clone: The target antigen is unknown.

Study-wide results and limits: Later analysis suggested most CMV-associated TCR beta chains were HLA-restricted. Only CMV serostatus was available as immune exposure information. Prior analysis indicated that the majority of TCR beta V segments exhibited productivity approximately 87% or approximately 30% of the time.

The sequencing input was PBMCs. The TCR originated in a woman aged 30 to 39 in good health and CMV-seronegative.

The CDR3 protein is CASSPIAGDHQETQYF. The CDR3 DNA reads TGTGCCAGCAGTCCGATAGCGGGAGACCACCAAGAGACCCAGTACTTC. The V and J genes are TRBV28 and TRBJ2-5; TRBD2 matches 9 bases. Trimming took 5 bases from V and 0 from J; bases not matched to a gene: 7. This CDR3 has 16 residues. CDR1 MDHEN and CDR2 SYDVKM come from the germline V gene.